A single T cell receptor (beta chain) is shown here with its context. Its antigen is currently unknown. The sample is drawn from a study of cytomegalovirus exposure and HLA in healthy donors. Findings and caveats of the study: According to the study, approximately 150 TCR beta chains were cytomegalovirus-associated. CMV antigen specificity was confirmed in vitro for a few CMV-associated chains.

Germline-derived CDR1 and CDR2 are SGDLS and YYNGEE. The CDR3 is made up of 14 amino acids. Trimming cost V 3 bases and J 5 bases; bases outside gene matches: 4. The data were produced by immunoSEQ multiplex PCR, yet TCRdb's version contains in-frame clones alone and is incomplete. The sample contains 90,000 to 130,000 clones, approximately 86% of which appear only once. V gene TRBV9 combines with J gene TRBJ2-7; 11 bases are a match to TRBD1. Sequencing was performed on PBMCs. The sequence was obtained from a woman aged 18-29 years in good health and CMV-seronegative. DNA of the CDR3: TGTGCCAGCAGCGCGGACAGGGGGCACGACGAGCAGTACTTC. This translates into CASSADRGHDEQYF.